This entry concerns a single T cell receptor beta chain. Following RNA extraction, reverse transcription yielded cDNA that acted as the sequencing template. Sequencing used immunoSEQ multiplex PCR; TCRdb keeps in-frame clones, though not all of them. The sample shows approximately 200,000 clones, 40% to 55% of them seen only once. This sample is drawn from a study of CD8+ T cells in alopecia areata. Study details: Patients took tofacitinib for 6 to 18 months, followed by 6 drug-free months.

The length of the CDR3 is 13 residues. Trimming stripped 4 bases from V and 7 bases from J, with 11 bases between. The germline CDR1 and CDR2 sequences are SGHNT and YYREEE (reference sequence). Treatment specified: oral pan-JAK inhibitor, 5-10 mg twice daily. CD4+ and CD8+ T cells were sorted from PBMCs. Sample: CD4+ T cells sorted from blood, taken at approximately week 37, from a patient treated with tofacitinib. This clonotype was obtained from a human donor with alopecia areata. The chain recombines TRBV5-4 with TRBJ2-2; D gene unclear. The CDR3 nucleotides read TGTGCCAGCAGCCTAGAGACGCGCGGGGAGCTGTTTTTT. Protein sequence: CASSLETRGELFF.